The clone carrying this T cell receptor (beta chain) occurred a few times. Its antigen is not identified. The study ran its PCR with 60 Vbeta and 13 Jbeta primers. Sequencing used immunoSEQ multiplex PCR; TCRdb keeps in-frame clones, though not all of them. The sample includes around 160,000 clones, under 85% of them seen just once. The data are from a study of cytomegalovirus exposure and HLA in healthy donors. At the level of the study: Around 200 million T cells yielded 100 million to 130 million unique TCR beta sequences, as an earlier analysis found. Drawn from HLA-typed donors, about 85 million unique TCRs were held in an early data release. Study conclusions and caveats: Earlier analysis yielded a pattern in which most TCR beta V segments were productive about 87% or about 30% of the time. Cytomegalovirus status was reportedly diagnosed by the classifier with high specificity and sensitivity.

This sequence originates from a man between 50 and 59 years old in good health and CMV-seropositive. Source material: PBMCs.

CDR3 nucleotide sequence: TGTGCCAGCAGTATTCCGGGACAGGGGACAGATACGCAGTATTTT. This codes for CASSIPGQGTDTQYF. The genes are TRBV28 and TRBJ2-3; 10 bases align to TRBD1. CDR3 length: 15 amino acids. V shed 5 bases and J 3 bases; nucleotides not matched to a gene: 5. Germline CDR1 MDHEN, CDR2 SYDVKM.